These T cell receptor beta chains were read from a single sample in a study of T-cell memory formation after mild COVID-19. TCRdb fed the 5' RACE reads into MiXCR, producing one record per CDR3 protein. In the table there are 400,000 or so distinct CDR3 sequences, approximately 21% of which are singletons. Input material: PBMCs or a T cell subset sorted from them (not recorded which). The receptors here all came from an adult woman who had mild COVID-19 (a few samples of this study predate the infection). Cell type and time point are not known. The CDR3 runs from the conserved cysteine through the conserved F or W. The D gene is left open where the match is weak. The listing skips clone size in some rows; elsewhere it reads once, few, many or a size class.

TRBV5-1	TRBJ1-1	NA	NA	CASSPYDRRGVNTEAFF	TGCGCCAGCAGCCCGTACGACAGGCGGGGGGTTAACACTGAAGCTTTCTTT
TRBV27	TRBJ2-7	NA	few	CASSLSSNRASYEQYF	TGTGCCAGCAGTTTATCATCGAACAGGGCCTCCTACGAGCAGTACTTC
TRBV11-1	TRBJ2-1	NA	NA	CASSLTVTYNEQFF	TGTGCCAGCAGCTTAACAGTTACCTACAATGAGCAGTTCTTC
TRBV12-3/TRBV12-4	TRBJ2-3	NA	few	CASSTRQQSPADTQYF	TGTGCCAGCAGCACACGACAGCAGTCGCCCGCAGATACGCAGTATTTT
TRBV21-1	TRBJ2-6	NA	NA	CASSNGRACGANVLTF	TGTGCCAGCAGCAACGGGCGGGCTTGCGGGGCCAACGTCCTGACTTTC
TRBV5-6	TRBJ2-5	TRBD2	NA	CASSLDGGGTQYF	TGTGCCAGCAGCTTGGACGGCGGGGGAACCCAGTACTTC
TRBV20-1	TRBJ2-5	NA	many	CSAHLVPGVRETQYF	TGCAGTGCCCACTTGGTCCCGGGAGTTAGGGAGACCCAGTACTTC
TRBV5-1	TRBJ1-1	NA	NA	CASSLWGFGTEAFF	TGCGCCAGCAGCTTGTGGGGCTTTGGGACTGAAGCTTTCTTT
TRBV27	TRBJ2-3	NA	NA	CASRGKSTDTQYF	TGTGCCAGCAGGGGGAAAAGCACAGATACGCAGTATTTT
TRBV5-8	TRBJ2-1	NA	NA	CASARGWYNEQFF	TGTGCCAGCGCCCGTGGCTGGTACAATGAGCAGTTCTTC
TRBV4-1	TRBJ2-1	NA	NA	CASSQGPGNEQFF	TGCGCCAGCAGCCAAGGCCCAGGGAATGAGCAGTTCTTC
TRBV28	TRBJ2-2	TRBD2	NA	CASSPSGGDTGELFF	TGTGCCAGCAGCCCCTCGGGGGGGGACACCGGGGAGCTGTTTTTT
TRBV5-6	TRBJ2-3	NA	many	CASSFLTGFSTDTQYF	TGTGCCAGCAGCTTTCTGACAGGTTTTAGCACAGATACGCAGTATTTT
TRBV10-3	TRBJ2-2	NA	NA	CAISESPLSGGGELFF	TGTGCCATCAGTGAGTCCCCCCTTAGCGGTGGCGGGGAGCTGTTTTTT
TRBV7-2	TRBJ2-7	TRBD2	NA	CASSLTGTSGYYEQYF	TGTGCCAGCAGCTTAACAGGGACTAGCGGATACTACGAGCAGTACTTC
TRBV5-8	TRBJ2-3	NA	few	CASSLAPVPTDTQYF	TGTGCCAGCAGCTTGGCTCCGGTGCCCACAGATACGCAGTATTTT
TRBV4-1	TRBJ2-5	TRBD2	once	CASSQMGGQETQYF	TGCGCCAGCAGCCAGATGGGGGGGCAAGAGACCCAGTACTTC
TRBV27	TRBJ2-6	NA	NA	CASSQRRSGANVLTF	TGTGCCAGCAGTCAGCGCCGAAGTGGGGCCAACGTCCTGACTTTC
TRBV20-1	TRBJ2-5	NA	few	CSASLGNQETQYF	TGCAGTGCTAGTCTAGGGAACCAAGAGACCCAGTACTTC
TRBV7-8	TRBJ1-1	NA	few	CASSPASVQKPGTEAFF	TGTGCCAGCAGCCCCGCCAGCGTCCAAAAGCCGGGAACTGAAGCTTTCTTT
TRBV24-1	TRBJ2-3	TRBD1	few	CATSDPLGTATDTQYF	TGTGCCACCAGTGACCCACTGGGGACAGCAACAGATACGCAGTATTTT
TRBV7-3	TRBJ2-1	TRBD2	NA	CASSLGAGDSYNEQFF	TGTGCCAGCAGCCTAGGGGCGGGAGACTCCTACAATGAGCAGTTCTTC
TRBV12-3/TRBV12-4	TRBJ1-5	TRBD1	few	CASSLRGTGGSQPQHF	TGTGCCAGCAGTTTGAGGGGGACAGGGGGGAGTCAGCCCCAGCATTTT
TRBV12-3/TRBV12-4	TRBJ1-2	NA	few	CASSPGTENYGYTF	TGTGCCAGCAGTCCAGGGACCGAGAACTATGGCTACACCTTC
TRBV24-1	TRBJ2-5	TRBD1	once	CATSDPRTGRNEETQYF	TGTGCCACCAGTGATCCTCGGACAGGGAGGAACGAGGAGACCCAGTACTTC
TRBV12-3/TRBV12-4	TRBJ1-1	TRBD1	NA	CASSLGTVSPDVAFF	TGTGCCAGCAGTCTGGGGACAGTTTCCCCCGACGTGGCTTTCTTT
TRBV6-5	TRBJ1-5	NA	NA	CATQSRRGQRDQPQHF	TGTGCCACCCAATCAAGGAGAGGTCAGAGGGATCAGCCCCAGCATTTT
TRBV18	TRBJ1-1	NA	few	CASSLTATDLNTEAFF	TGTGCCAGCTCGCTAACAGCGACAGACCTCAACACTGAAGCTTTCTTT
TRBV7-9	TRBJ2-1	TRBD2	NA	CASSSELAGASKYNEQFF	TGTGCCAGCAGCTCCGAACTAGCGGGTGCATCAAAGTACAATGAGCAGTTCTTC
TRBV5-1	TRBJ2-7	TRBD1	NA	CASSRLGQSNYEQYF	TGCGCCAGCAGCCGCCTGGGACAGTCGAACTACGAGCAGTACTTC
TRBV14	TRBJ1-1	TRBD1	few	CASSPREDRAWGTEAFF	TGTGCCAGCAGCCCCCGTGAGGACAGGGCCTGGGGCACTGAAGCTTTCTTT
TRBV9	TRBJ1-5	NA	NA	CASSPRGVSQPQHF	TGTGCCAGCAGCCCGAGAGGGGTCAGTCAGCCCCAGCATTTT
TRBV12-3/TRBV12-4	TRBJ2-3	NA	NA	CASSFQGRDTDTQYF	TGTGCCAGCAGTTTCCAGGGGAGGGACACAGATACGCAGTATTTT
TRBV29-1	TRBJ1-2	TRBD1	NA	CSVGQGVGYTF	TGCAGCGTTGGACAGGGAGTTGGCTACACCTTC
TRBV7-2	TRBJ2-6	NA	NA	CASSQLPSGANVLTF	TGTGCCAGCAGCCAACTACCCTCTGGGGCCAACGTCCTGACTTTC
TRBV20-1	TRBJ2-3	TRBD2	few	CSARDASGSRGTDTQYF	TGCAGTGCTAGAGATGCTAGCGGGAGTAGGGGCACAGATACGCAGTATTTT
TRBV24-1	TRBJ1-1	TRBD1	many	CATSDRGSNTEAFF	TGTGCCACCAGTGACAGGGGGTCGAACACTGAAGCTTTCTTT
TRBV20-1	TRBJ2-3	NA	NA	CSARDIRGPRATDTQYF	TGCAGTGCTAGAGATATCCGGGGGCCGCGCGCCACAGATACGCAGTATTTT
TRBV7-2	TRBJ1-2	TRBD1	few	CASSSLGQGANYGYTF	TGTGCCAGCAGCTCTTTGGGACAGGGTGCGAACTATGGCTACACCTTC
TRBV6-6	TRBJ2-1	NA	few	CASSPRSPYNEQFF	TGTGCCAGCAGCCCTCGCTCACCTTACAATGAGCAGTTCTTC
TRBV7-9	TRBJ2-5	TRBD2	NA	CASTSAIAGVGTTQYF	TGTGCCAGCACCTCGGCGATAGCGGGGGTGGGGACCACCCAGTACTTC